Below are 22 T cell receptor beta chains sequenced from a single sample in a study of shared clonotypes between healthy human individuals. This table comes from immunoSEQ multiplex PCR, and its TCRdb copy is limited to in-frame clones, with some not included. The top ten clones hold 0.35% to 0.45% of a sample with approximately 2.3 million clones, 90% to 95% of them seen once. Sequencing was performed on naive CD4+ T cells from PBMCs. Subset given: CD45RA+ positively selected. All receptors derive from a man younger than 35 in good health. Some clones in this sample may be carry-over from other donors' samples.

The J gene is TRBJ2-7, the V gene TRBV18; possibly TRBD1 for D (6 bases). V lost 6 bases, J lost 6 bases, and 24 bases lay in between. Per germline, CDR1 KGHSH and CDR2 LQKENI. The length of the CDR3 is 16 residues. CDR3 in amino acids: CASSPLSDSSSFEQYF. The CDR3 DNA follows: TGTGCCAGCTCCCCCTTATCGGACAGTTCCTCTTTCGAGCAGTACTTC.

The chain combines TRBV6-5 with TRBJ2-1; 8 nucleotides agree with TRBD2. The CDR3 is made up of 13 amino acids. Germline V gives CDR1 MNHEY, CDR2 SVGAGI. V shed 6 bases and J 7 bases; nucleotides not matched to a gene: 5. The CDR3 region is CASRSAGVNEQFF. Here the CDR3 DNA reads TGTGCCAGCAGATCAGCGGGAGTTAATGAGCAGTTCTTC.

The chain has TRBV5-5 and TRBJ2-3; either TRBD1 or TRBD2 may supply D (5 bases each). The CDR3 loop spans 14 amino acids. Trimming shortened V by 3 bases and J by 2 bases, and 10 bases separated the two germline ends. Looked up from germline, CDR1 is SGHKS and CDR2 is YYEKEE (reference sequence). CDR3 DNA sequence: TGTGCCAGCAGCTGGGACCCCTACACAGATACGCAGTATTTT. Translating gives CASSWDPYTDTQYF.

The chain combines TRBV5-6 with TRBJ2-1; TRBD2 agrees at 13 bases. This CDR3 is 16 amino acids long. J was trimmed by 9 bases and V by 4 bases; bases with no gene match: 10. Looked up from germline, CDR1 is SGHDT and CDR2 is YYEEEE. DNA for the CDR3: TGTGCCAGCAGCACAATACTAGCGGGAGGGCCCTTTGAGCAGTTCTTC. Its protein product is CASSTILAGGPFEQFF.

This clone appeared once. The chain has TRBV7-3 and TRBJ1-2, with D perhaps matching TRBD1 (5 bases). Deletions cut 7 bases from V and 4 bases from J, with 16 bases between. This CDR3 comprises 14 residues. From germline, CDR1 is SGHTA and CDR2 FQGTGA. CDR3 nucleotides: TGTGCCAGCACCCCGGGGGGGAGTAGCTATGGCTACACCTTC. This gives the protein CASTPGGSSYGYTF.

The chain carries TRBV7-2 and TRBJ2-1, with TRBD2 matching 8 bases. Germline CDR1 SGHTA, CDR2 FQGNSA. This CDR3 comprises 14 residues. V was clipped by 6 bases and J by 1 base; unmatched bases: 2. The CDR3 protein is CASRASGSYNEQFF. The CDR3 coding sequence is TGTGCCAGCAGGGCTAGCGGGTCCTACAATGAGCAGTTCTTC.

The rearrangement links TRBV6-6 to TRBJ1-6; D is perhaps TRBD1 (5 bases). CDR3 length: 14 amino acids. From germline, CDR1 is MNHNY and CDR2 SVGAGI (reference sequence). Trimming cost V 0 bases and J 18 bases, with 18 bases left between them. For the CDR3, the DNA is TGTGCCAGCAGTTACTCCCGAGGGGCCAGTATACACCACTTT. It encodes CASSYSRGASIHHF.

This rearrangement joins TRBV28 to TRBJ2-5; no clear D gene. V was clipped by 8 bases and J by 2 bases, with 21 bases between them. Germline loops: CDR1 MDHEN, CDR2 SYDVKM. This CDR3 comprises 16 residues. This chain's CDR3 is CASGSGGRRPQETQYF. CDR3 bases: TGTGCCAGCGGTTCAGGTGGGCGAAGACCTCAAGAGACCCAGTACTTC.

This chain uses TRBV7-8 with TRBJ1-2; D unclear. Germline V CDR1 and CDR2: SGHVS, FQNEAQ. The CDR3 has 11 amino acids. The V end was cut by 1 base, the J end by 8 bases, with 5 bases between. The CDR3 coding sequence is TGTGCCAGCAGCTTAGGGTGGGGCTACACCTTC. Its translation is CASSLGWGYTF. The whole variable domain, remainder taken from reference TRBV7-8 and TRBJ1-2, is GAGVSQSPRYKVAKRGQDVALRCDPISGHVSLFWYQQALGQGPEFLTYFQNEAQLDKSGLPSDRFFAERPEGSVSTLKIQRTQQEDSAVYLCASSLGWGYTFGSGTRLTVV.

The V call is TRBV6-5, the J call TRBJ1-2; tentatively, D is TRBD1 (5 bases). V gave up 6 bases and J gave up 2 bases, with 13 bases separating them. The germline CDR1 and CDR2 sequences are MNHEY and SVGAGI. The length of the CDR3 is 14 residues. The CDR3 bases are TGTGCCAGCAGACGGCAGGGTAGGAACTATGGCTACACCTTC. As protein: CASRRQGRNYGYTF.

The rearrangement uses TRBV19 and TRBJ2-7, with D perhaps TRBD1 or TRBD2 (5 bases each). This CDR3 contains 15 residues. Trimming pared 3 bases from V and 0 bases from J, leaving 12 bases between. Germline V gene data show CDR1 as LNHDA and CDR2 as SQIVND (reference sequence). The CDR3 DNA reads as TGTGCCAGTAGTATGGGCGAGGGGAGCTCCTACGAGCAGTACTTC. It codes for CASSMGEGSSYEQYF. The whole variable domain, remainder taken from reference TRBV19 and TRBJ2-7, is DGGITQSPKYLFRKEGQNVTLSCEQNLNHDAMYWYRQDPGQGLRLIYYSQIVNDFQKGDIAEGYSVSREKKESFPLTVTSAQKNPTAFYLCASSMGEGSSYEQYFGPGTRLTVT.

This CDR3 is CASSSSHSSYEQYF. The CDR3 nucleotides are TGTGCCAGCAGCTCATCGCACAGCTCCTACGAGCAGTACTTC. The chain combines TRBV7-2 with TRBJ2-7; no clear D. The CDR3 runs 14 residues. Trimming pared 4 bases from V and 0 bases from J, leaving 10 bases between. Germline assignment: CDR1 SGHTA and CDR2 FQGNSA.

The J gene is TRBJ2-7, the V gene TRBV9, with 8 nucleotides matching TRBD2. The germline gives CDR1 SGDLS, CDR2 YYNGEE. The CDR3 runs to 15 residues. Trimming removed 2 bases from V and 2 bases from J; junction bases left unmatched: 6. The CDR3 nucleotides are TGTGCCAGCAGCGTGGGGCGGGAGGTTACCTACGAGCAGTACTTC. Translation: CASSVGREVTYEQYF.

The rearrangement joins TRBV7-3 to TRBJ2-1; either TRBD1 or TRBD2 may fit D (6 bases each). Germline V gene data show CDR1 as SGHTA and CDR2 as FQGTGA. This CDR3 is 19 amino acids long. V lost 0 bases and J lost 0, with 18 bases in between. CDR3 bases: TGTGCCAGCAGCTTAACCCCAATAGGGGGGTCCAGCTCCTACAATGAGCAGTTCTTC. Translating it yields CASSLTPIGGSSSYNEQFF.

This rearrangement joins TRBV10-3 to TRBJ2-7; D gene uncertain. Germline-derived CDR1 and CDR2 are ENHRY and SYGVKD. V lost 2 bases to trimming and J lost 6 bases, with 5 bases between them. The CDR3 extends over 11 amino acids. For the CDR3, the DNA is TGTGCCATCAGTGAGGGAGTCGAGCAGTACTTC. This encodes CAISEGVEQYF.

The chain combines TRBV5-1 with TRBJ2-5; 8 bases fit TRBD1. Germline CDR1 is SGHRS and CDR2 is YFSETQ. Trimming removed 0 bases from V and 6 bases from J; junction bases left unmatched: 4. This CDR3 spans 14 amino acids. This chain's CDR3 is CASSLAGGSKTQYF. The DNA of the CDR3 is TGCGCCAGCAGCTTGGCAGGGGGCTCGAAGACCCAGTACTTC.

The V call is TRBV5-1, the J call TRBJ2-7, with D perhaps matching TRBD1 (6 bases). Trimming stripped 4 bases from V and 9 bases from J, with 20 bases between. CDR3 length: 14 residues. Germline CDR1 reads SGHRS; CDR2 reads YFSETQ. CDR3 protein: CASSPSDPRGGQYF. The CDR3 DNA reads as TGCGCCAGCAGCCCCTCGGACCCGAGAGGGGGGCAGTACTTC.

The chain employs TRBV6-6 and TRBJ2-7; D remains unclear. V shed 5 bases and J shed 1 base, with 6 bases lying between them. The CDR3 runs 12 residues. The germline CDR1 and CDR2 sequences are MNHNY and SVGAGI (reference sequence). CDR3 protein: CASSLRSYEQYF. The DNA of the CDR3 is TGTGCCAGCAGTCTCAGGTCCTACGAGCAGTACTTC.

This chain uses TRBV6-5 with TRBJ2-1, with 9 bases that match TRBD2. The CDR3 sequence is 16 residues long. Germline V gene sequence: CDR1 MNHEY, CDR2 SVGAGI. V lost 0 bases to trimming and J lost 10 bases; unmatched junction nucleotides: 10. This CDR3 reads CASSYSREGLGWEQFF. The CDR3 nucleotides read TGTGCCAGCAGTTACTCGCGGGAGGGCCTGGGTTGGGAGCAGTTCTTC.

The chain combines TRBV11-3 with TRBJ2-7; 8 nucleotides agree with TRBD2. There are 14 residues in the CDR3. Per the germline V gene, CDR1 is SGHNT and CDR2 is YENEEA. Trimming at V came to 2 bases and at J to 6 bases, leaving 6 bases not matched to a gene. Here the CDR3 DNA reads TGTGCCAGCAGCTTATCACCGGGAGGGGGCGAGCAGTACTTC. Its protein is CASSLSPGGGEQYF.

J is TRBJ1-5 and V is TRBV28; D may be TRBD1 (5 bases). Germline V gene lookup returns CDR1 MDHEN and CDR2 SYDVKM. This CDR3 has 14 amino acids. Trimming removed 2 bases at V and 6 bases at J, with 11 bases between. CDR3 sequence (DNA): TGTGCCAGCAGTTTAAACAGGTGGGGTCAGCCCCAGCATTTT. Protein sequence: CASSLNRWGQPQHF.

J is TRBJ2-7 and V is TRBV2; D is uncertain. Per germline, CDR1 SNHLY and CDR2 FYNNEI. V dropped 7 bases and J dropped 2 bases, with 6 bases sitting between them. This CDR3 contains 11 residues. The CDR3 is CASIQAYEQYF. CDR3 coding DNA: TGTGCCAGCATCCAGGCCTACGAGCAGTACTTC.